Given below is one T cell receptor beta chain in context. Its antigen remains unidentified. CD45RO negativity and positive selection for CCR7 defined naive CD8 cells, a population that excluded terminally differentiated effector memory CD45RA+ cells. The study drew all its donors from Caucasian adults living in Nashville, Tennessee. The data were obtained in a study of shared clonotypes between healthy human individuals. Study-level background: A donor's plate count was three for CD4 naive and three for CD4 memory; CD8 naive had two and CD8 memory one. Regarding the study as a whole: Larger richness was generally estimated for naive than memory subsets. An effect of sequencing depth on clonotype sharing among donors was expected.

TCRdb's copy holds only in-frame clones and misses some; the assay was immunoSEQ multiplex PCR. The sample lists about 2.1 million clones, just over 90% occurring once. The CDR3 runs to 16 residues. Per the germline V gene, CDR1 is PRHDT and CDR2 is FYEKMQ (reference sequence). With 2 bases clipped from V and 2 bases from J, the junction kept 8 bases outside the gene matches. Source material: naive CD8+ T cells from PBMCs. The chain joins TRBV13 to TRBJ2-7; 8 nucleotides agree with TRBD2. This receptor was identified in a man aged 18 to 29 in good health. Some clones in this sample may be carry-over from other donors' samples. This chain's CDR3 is CASSLPKREFPYEQYF. In nucleotides, the CDR3 is TGTGCCAGCAGCTTACCGAAGCGGGAGTTCCCCTACGAGCAGTACTTC.